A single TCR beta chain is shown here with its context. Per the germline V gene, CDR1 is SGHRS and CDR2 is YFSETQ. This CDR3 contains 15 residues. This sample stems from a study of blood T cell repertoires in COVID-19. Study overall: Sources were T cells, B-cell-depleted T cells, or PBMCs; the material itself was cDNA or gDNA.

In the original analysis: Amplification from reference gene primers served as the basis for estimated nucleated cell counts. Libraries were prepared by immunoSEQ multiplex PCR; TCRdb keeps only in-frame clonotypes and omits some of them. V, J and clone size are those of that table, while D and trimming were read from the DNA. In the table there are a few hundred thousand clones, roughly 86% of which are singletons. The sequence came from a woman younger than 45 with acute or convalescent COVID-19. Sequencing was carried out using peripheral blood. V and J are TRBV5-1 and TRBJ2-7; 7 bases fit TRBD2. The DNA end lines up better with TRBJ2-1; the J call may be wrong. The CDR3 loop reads CASSPIKRGYNEQFF. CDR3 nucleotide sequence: TGCGCCAGCAGCCCCATCAAGCGGGGCTACAATGAGCAGTTCTTC.